The 32 T cell receptor beta chains presented below share a single source sample, sequenced in a study of T cells in Graves' hyperthyroidism and ophthalmopathy. TCR beta CDR3 regions were amplified from RNA transcripts. HTBI primers drove first-round RT-PCR of the TCR CDR3. TCRdb fed the multiplex PCR reads into MiXCR, producing one record per CDR3 protein. The sample holds 450,000 to 550,000 distinct CDR3 sequences, around a quarter seen once. The sequenced sample consisted of blood. The receptors here all came from a woman in her thirties with Graves' ophthalmopathy.

This clonotype was observed many times. The chain recombines TRBV19 with TRBJ2-6; D possibly uses TRBD1 or TRBD2 (5 bases each). Germline loops: CDR1 LNHDA, CDR2 SQIVND (reference sequence). V lost 3 bases and J lost 2, with 11 bases in between. The CDR3 is made up of 16 amino acids. The CDR3 region is CASSMGRWPGANVLTF. The CDR3 DNA reads as TGTGCCAGTAGTATGGGACGATGGCCTGGGGCCAACGTCCTGACTTTC.

The rearrangement uses TRBV5-6 and TRBJ1-1; TRBD1 is a possible D gene (5 bases). In germline, CDR1 is SGHDT, CDR2 YYEEEE. V lost 3 bases and J 5 bases, leaving 17 bases between the germline ends. The CDR3 has 15 residues. CDR3 DNA: TGTGCCAGCAGCTGGAGGGCAGGGACGGGGACTGAAGCTTTCTTT. Encoded protein: CASSWRAGTGTEAFF.

This clonotype occurred a few times. This chain connects TRBV13 to TRBJ2-7; 9 bases match TRBD1. The CDR3 length is 15 residues. Trimming took 5 bases from V and 6 from J; bases not matched to a gene: 11. Per the germline V gene, CDR1 is PRHDT and CDR2 is FYEKMQ (reference sequence). The CDR3 nucleotides read TGTGCCAGCAGCAGGGGACAGGGAGAATTGGGCGAGCAGTACTTC. This encodes CASSRGQGELGEQYF.

This chain joins TRBV2 and TRBJ2-2, with no clear D. The CDR3 is 13 amino acids. The germline V and J ends were trimmed by 6 bases and 4 bases, with 9 bases remaining between them. The germline CDR1 and CDR2 sequences are SNHLY and FYNNEI. The CDR3 loop is CASRADPTGELFF. The CDR3 nucleotides read TGTGCCAGCAGGGCAGACCCCACCGGGGAGCTGTTTTTT.

This clonotype was seen ten or more times. The rearrangement links TRBV12-3 or TRBV12-4 to TRBJ2-7; 10 bases map to TRBD2. J was trimmed by 2 bases and V by 5 bases; bases with no gene match: 6. CDR3 length: 15 amino acids. CDR3 protein: CASSPLAGEAYEQYF. CDR3 sequence (DNA): TGTGCCAGCAGTCCCCTAGCGGGGGAGGCCTACGAGCAGTACTTC.

This clonotype was detected ten times or more. In nucleotides, the CDR3 is TGTGCCAGCAGTTACGTTGGGACAGGGGTTTTTGGAATGTATGGCTACACCTTC. Protein: CASSYVGTGVFGMYGYTF. The chain recombines TRBV6-2 or TRBV6-3 with TRBJ1-2; 10 bases map to TRBD1. J gave up 5 bases and V 2 bases, and 14 bases lay outside the gene matches. CDR1 and CDR2 (germline): MNHEY, SVGEGT. This CDR3 is 18 amino acids long.

This clonotype was seen at least ten times. This chain connects TRBV6-1 to TRBJ1-2; 8 nucleotides line up with TRBD1. Germline CDR1 MNHNS, CDR2 SASEGT. Trimming removed 5 bases from V and 3 bases from J; junction bases left unmatched: 2. This CDR3 spans 13 amino acids. CDR3 bases: TGTGCCAGCAGTAGGGACAGGCACTATGGCTACACCTTC. Protein sequence: CASSRDRHYGYTF.

The chain links TRBV19 to TRBJ1-5; tentatively, D is TRBD1 (5 bases). CDR1 LNHDA and CDR2 SQIVND come from the germline V gene (reference sequence). The V gene lost 3 bases and the J gene lost 5 bases, with 17 bases spanning the gap. The CDR3 runs to 16 residues. The CDR3 nucleotides read TGTGCCAGTAGTATGGCCGTAGGGGTTCCTTATCAGCCCCAGCATTTT. Residues: CASSMAVGVPYQPQHF.

The chain is built from TRBV11-1 and TRBJ2-6; D call uncertain. Germline-derived CDR1 and CDR2 are SGHAT and FQDESV (reference sequence). The CDR3 is made up of 17 amino acids. V was pared by 5 bases and J by 0 bases, with 14 bases between. The CDR3 DNA is TGTGCCAGCAGCCACCCGGGCCGCGGCTCTGGGGCCAACGTCCTGACTTTC. Translating it yields CASSHPGRGSGANVLTF.

A few counts support this clonotype. This chain connects TRBV6-5 to TRBJ1-1; no firm D call. Germline-derived CDR1 and CDR2 are MNHEY and SVGAGI. The CDR3 totals 13 residues. With 4 bases removed from V and 4 bases from J, the gap between germline ends came to 10 bases. DNA for the CDR3: TGTGCCAGCAGTTTAGTACAGACCACTGAAGCTTTCTTT. As protein: CASSLVQTTEAFF.

V is TRBV12-3 or TRBV12-4 and J is TRBJ1-5; D uncertain. Deletions cut 1 base from V and 8 bases from J, with 15 bases between. The CDR3 is 15 amino acids. The CDR3 reads CASSLDVVGREPQHF. In DNA, the CDR3 is TGTGCCAGCAGTTTAGATGTTGTGGGGAGAGAGCCCCAGCATTTT.

This clonotype showed up many times. The chain has TRBV15 and TRBJ1-2; the match to TRBD1 covers 9 bases. CDR1 is LNHNV, CDR2 YYDKDF, per germline (reference sequence). The CDR3 extends over 15 amino acids. The V segment lost 4 bases and the J segment 8 bases; nucleotides outside the gene matches: 11. The CDR3 region has the DNA TGTGCCACCAGCATCCGTCCGGGACAGGGTTACGGCTACACCTTC. Translating gives CATSIRPGQGYGYTF.

The rearrangement links TRBV30 to TRBJ2-7, with a weak D call TRBD1 (6 bases). Germline CDR1 is GTSNPN and CDR2 is SVGIG (reference sequence). V lost 4 bases and J lost 7, with 14 bases in between. The CDR3 runs to 12 residues. The CDR3 DNA follows: TGTGCCTGGAAGGGGGAAGCTTGGGAGCAGTACTTC. It yields the protein CAWKGEAWEQYF.

The chain is built from TRBV4-1 and TRBJ1-1; D not resolved. The CDR3 spans 13 residues. Trimming shortened V by 0 bases and J by 10 bases, and 12 bases separated the two germline ends. Germline assignment: CDR1 MGHRA and CDR2 YSYEKL. DNA for the CDR3: TGCGCCAGCAGCCAAGAGTCCAAGAGGAGAGCTTTCTTT. Its translation: CASSQESKRRAFF.

In its sample, this clonotype was seen a few times. This chain links TRBV14 with TRBJ2-7; TRBD2 is a possible D gene (5 bases). Trimming took 5 bases from V and 3 from J, leaving 20 bases between them. Germline-derived CDR1 and CDR2 are SGHDN and FVKESK. The CDR3 sequence is 16 residues long. The chain's CDR3 is CASSGMALDADYEQYF. The DNA of the CDR3 is TGTGCCAGCAGCGGTATGGCACTAGACGCAGACTACGAGCAGTACTTC.

Many counts were recorded for this clonotype. CDR3 bases: TGTGCCACTTGGGGCAGCTCCTACGAGCAGTACTTC. This translates into CATWGSSYEQYF. The rearrangement links TRBV28 to TRBJ2-7, with D tentatively TRBD1 (5 bases). The CDR3 loop spans 12 amino acids. From germline, CDR1 is MDHEN and CDR2 SYDVKM. V was shortened by 10 bases and J by 0 bases, with 10 bases between the two germline ends.

At least ten counts were recorded for this clonotype. The genes are TRBV6-5 and TRBJ1-2; D remains unclear. Trimming removed 8 bases from V and 4 bases from J, with 14 bases in between. This CDR3 is built from 13 residues. Germline V gene lookup returns CDR1 MNHEY and CDR2 SVGAGI. The CDR3 loop is CASLPEQLYGYTF. The CDR3 DNA reads as TGTGCCAGCCTCCCTGAACAGCTCTATGGCTACACCTTC.

The gene calls are TRBV20-1 and TRBJ1-2; 8 bases line up with TRBD1. V lost 3 bases, J lost 3 bases, and 12 bases stayed unmatched. Germline V CDR1 and CDR2: DFQATT, SNEGSKA (reference sequence). The CDR3 sequence is 16 residues long. The CDR3 sequence is CSASRLQGGEDYGYTF. The CDR3 DNA reads as TGCAGTGCTAGCCGATTACAGGGGGGCGAAGACTATGGCTACACCTTC.

Ten or more counts support this clonotype. The genes are TRBV6-5 and TRBJ1-2, with 7 bases that match TRBD1. Per the germline V gene, CDR1 is MNHEY and CDR2 is SVGAGI. The CDR3 has 17 amino acids. Trimming cost V 1 base and J 4 bases; bases outside gene matches: 12. The CDR3 protein is CASSYWRLGQRFYGYTF. The CDR3 DNA sequence: TGTGCCAGCAGTTACTGGAGGCTGGGACAGCGTTTCTATGGCTACACCTTC.

The V gene is TRBV29-1, the J gene TRBJ1-2; D is unclear. V was cut by 6 bases and J by 4 bases, with 6 bases left in between. Germline CDR1 is SQVTM and CDR2 is ANQGSEA. The CDR3 covers 10 residues. CDR3 protein: CSVKSYGYTF. In DNA, the CDR3 is TGCAGCGTCAAGAGCTATGGCTACACCTTC.

This rearrangement joins TRBV12-3 or TRBV12-4 to TRBJ2-7; 10 bases map to TRBD1. The J segment lost 5 bases and the V segment lost 4 bases, leaving 8 bases of the junction unmatched. This CDR3 region has 15 residues. The DNA for the CDR3 is TGTGCCAGCAGTTACTGGGGACAGGGGTCAGACGAGCAGTACTTC. Its protein product is CASSYWGQGSDEQYF.

This clonotype was counted many times. The gene calls are TRBV6-2 or TRBV6-3 and TRBJ2-5, with D possibly being TRBD2 (6 bases). Germline V CDR1 and CDR2: MNHEY, SVGEGT. The CDR3 consists of 14 residues. V dropped 5 bases and J dropped 2 bases, with 12 bases sitting between them. The CDR3 here is CASSHRDSQETQYF. The DNA for the CDR3 is TGTGCCAGCAGTCACCGGGACTCTCAAGAGACCCAGTACTTC.

This clonotype has just a few counts. V gene TRBV3-1 combines with J gene TRBJ1-2; D gene uncertain. Germline V lookup: CDR1 LGHDT, CDR2 YNNKEL (reference sequence). The germline V and J ends were trimmed by 5 bases and 1 base, with 11 bases remaining between them. The CDR3 length is 14 residues. The CDR3 bases are TGTGCCAGCAGCGAAGGAAACTTTAACTATGGCTACACCTTC. This encodes CASSEGNFNYGYTF.

The sample holds a few counts of this clonotype. The chain couples TRBV6-1 to TRBJ2-5; TRBD1 aligns across 7 bases. V lost 6 bases to trimming and J lost 6 bases; unmatched junction nucleotides: 10. Germline V gene sequence: CDR1 MNHNS, CDR2 SASEGT. The CDR3 is 14 amino acids. The CDR3 nucleotides are TGTGCCAGCAGCAAGGGACAGCTTACGCAGACCCAGTACTTC. Translating it yields CASSKGQLTQTQYF.

The chain couples TRBV12-3 or TRBV12-4 to TRBJ2-7; D is unclear. V lost 0 bases, J lost 9 bases, and 6 bases lay in between. The CDR3 contains 11 residues. Here the CDR3 reads CASSLAARQYF. For the CDR3, the DNA is TGTGCCAGCAGTTTAGCGGCTAGGCAGTACTTC.

The gene calls are TRBV24-1 and TRBJ2-5, with 9 bases aligning to TRBD2. The CDR3 has 15 amino acids. Per germline, CDR1 KGHDR and CDR2 SFDVKD. Unmatched junction bases numbered 3, after V lost 2 bases and J lost 3 bases. In DNA, the CDR3 is TGTGCCACCAGTGATTCGGGCGGGGGGGAAGAGACCCAGTACTTC. Protein sequence: CATSDSGGGEETQYF.

Many counts were recorded for this clonotype. The chain links TRBV5-1 to TRBJ1-5; no reliable D call. Trimming cost V 0 bases and J 2 bases, with 9 bases left between them. The CDR3 is made up of 15 amino acids. Per germline, CDR1 SGHRS and CDR2 YFSETQ. In DNA, the CDR3 is TGCGCCAGCAGCTTGGCCGGGCAGCGCAATCAGCCCCAGCATTTT. It encodes CASSLAGQRNQPQHF.

This clonotype was seen ten or more times. The chain carries TRBV6-1 and TRBJ2-7, with a possible D match to TRBD1 (6 bases). V was shortened by 1 base and J by 3 bases, with 10 bases between the two germline ends. This CDR3 spans 14 amino acids. CDR1 and CDR2 from the germline V gene are MNHNS and SASEGT. This CDR3 is CASSEGGQFYEQYF. The CDR3 bases are TGTGCCAGCAGTGAAGGAGGACAGTTCTACGAGCAGTACTTC.

The V gene is TRBV12-3 or TRBV12-4, the J gene TRBJ1-5; D is possibly TRBD1 (5 bases). Trimming cost V 6 bases and J 2 bases, with 14 bases left between them. The CDR3 runs to 15 residues. The CDR3 nucleotides are TGTGCCAGCAGCTTAAGCAGGGAGGGCAATCAGCCCCAGCATTTT. This gives the protein CASSLSREGNQPQHF.

J is TRBJ2-7 and V is TRBV20-1, with a tentative D call TRBD2 (6 bases). Trimming cost V 1 base and J 2 bases, with 18 bases left between them. Germline V CDR1 and CDR2: DFQATT, SNEGSKA (reference sequence). The CDR3 is made up of 16 amino acids. Written as DNA, the CDR3 is TGCAGTGCTAGAGGGTACGGAGCGGGCGCTACCTACGAGCAGTACTTC. Residues: CSARGYGAGATYEQYF.

This clonotype was counted ten times or more. The chain carries TRBV19 and TRBJ2-7; D may be TRBD1 (5 bases). The ends were cut back, 8 bases at V and 3 bases at J, with 14 bases in the middle. CDR1 is LNHDA, CDR2 SQIVND, per germline (reference sequence). This CDR3 is built from 13 residues. The CDR3 sequence is CASGAVAGYEQYF. DNA for the CDR3: TGTGCCAGTGGGGCAGTGGCAGGCTACGAGCAGTACTTC.

The CDR3 bases are TGTGCCATCAACAGGGTGACGCTGTATGGCTACACCTTC. This encodes CAINRVTLYGYTF. The chain is built from TRBV6-1 and TRBJ1-2, with D possibly TRBD1 on 6 matching bases. This CDR3 is 13 amino acids long. Germline assignment: CDR1 MNHNS and CDR2 SASEGT. Deletions cut 10 bases from V and 5 bases from J, with 17 bases between.